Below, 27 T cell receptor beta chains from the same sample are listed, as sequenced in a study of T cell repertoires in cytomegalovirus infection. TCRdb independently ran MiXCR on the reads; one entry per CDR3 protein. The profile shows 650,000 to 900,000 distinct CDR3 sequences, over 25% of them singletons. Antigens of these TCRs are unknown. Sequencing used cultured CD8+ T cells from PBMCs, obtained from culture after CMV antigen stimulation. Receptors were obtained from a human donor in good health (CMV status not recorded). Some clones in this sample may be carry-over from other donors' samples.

The CDR3 sequence: CASSLGGALADTQYF. CDR3 sequence (DNA): TGTGCCAGCAGTTTAGGCGGGGCCTTGGCAGATACGCAGTATTTT. The chain is built from TRBV28 and TRBJ2-3; maybe TRBD2 (6 bases). CDR3 length: 15 amino acids. CDR1 is MDHEN and CDR2 is SYDVKM in the germline V gene. The V and J ends lost 2 bases and 4 bases respectively, with 13 bases between them.

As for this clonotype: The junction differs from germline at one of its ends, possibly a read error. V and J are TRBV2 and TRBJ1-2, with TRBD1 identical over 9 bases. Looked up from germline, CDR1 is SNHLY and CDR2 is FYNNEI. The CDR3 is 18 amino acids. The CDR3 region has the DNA TGTGTCAGCAGTCAGCCGGGGGAGTTACCGGGACAGGGCTCTGGCTACACCTTC. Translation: CVSSQPGELPGQGSGYTF.

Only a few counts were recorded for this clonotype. CDR3 in amino acids: CASSLEGIGRYGYTF. CDR3 nucleotides: TGTGCCAGCAGCTTGGAGGGCATAGGGAGGTATGGCTACACCTTC. V is TRBV5-5 and J is TRBJ1-2; D gene unclear. The CDR3 length is 15 residues. V was cut by 0 bases and J by 5 bases, with 14 bases left in between. Per the germline V gene, CDR1 is SGHKS and CDR2 is YYEKEE (reference sequence).

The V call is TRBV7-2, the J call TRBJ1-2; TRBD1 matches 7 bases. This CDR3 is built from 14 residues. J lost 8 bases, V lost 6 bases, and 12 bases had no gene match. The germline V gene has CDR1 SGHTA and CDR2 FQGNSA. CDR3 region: CASSQAGGSKGYTF. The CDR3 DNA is TGTGCCAGCAGTCAAGCAGGGGGTTCTAAAGGCTACACCTTC.

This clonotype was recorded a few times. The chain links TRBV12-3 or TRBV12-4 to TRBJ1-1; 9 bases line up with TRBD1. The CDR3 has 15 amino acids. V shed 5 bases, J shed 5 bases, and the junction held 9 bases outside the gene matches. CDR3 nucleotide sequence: TGTGCCAGCAGTGGGACAGGGTTATATCAAACTGAAGCTTTCTTT. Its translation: CASSGTGLYQTEAFF.

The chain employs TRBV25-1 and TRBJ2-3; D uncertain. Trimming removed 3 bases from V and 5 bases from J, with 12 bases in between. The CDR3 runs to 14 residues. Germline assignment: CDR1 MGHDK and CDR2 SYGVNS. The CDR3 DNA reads TGTGCCAGCAGTGAGGGCCCCTCGGGAGATACGCAGTATTTT. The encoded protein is CASSEGPSGDTQYF.

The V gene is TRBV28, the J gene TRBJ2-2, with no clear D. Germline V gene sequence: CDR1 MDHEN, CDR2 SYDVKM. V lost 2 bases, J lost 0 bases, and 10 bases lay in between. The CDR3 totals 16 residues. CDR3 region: CASSLEASANTGELFF. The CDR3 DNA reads TGTGCCAGCAGTTTAGAGGCAAGCGCGAACACCGGGGAGCTGTTTTTT.

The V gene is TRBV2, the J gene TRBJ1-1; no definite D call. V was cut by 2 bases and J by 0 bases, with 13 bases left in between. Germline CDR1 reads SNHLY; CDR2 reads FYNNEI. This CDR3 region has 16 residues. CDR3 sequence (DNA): TGTGCCAGCAGTGAATGGGCAGGTCAGATGAACACTGAAGCTTTCTTT. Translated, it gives CASSEWAGQMNTEAFF.

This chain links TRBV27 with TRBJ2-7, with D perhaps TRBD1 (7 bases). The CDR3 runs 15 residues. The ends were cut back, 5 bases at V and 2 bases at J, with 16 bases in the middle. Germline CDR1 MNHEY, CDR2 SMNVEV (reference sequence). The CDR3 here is CASSQRAGGTYEQYF. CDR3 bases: TGTGCCAGCAGTCAACGGGCAGGGGGGACCTACGAGCAGTACTTC.

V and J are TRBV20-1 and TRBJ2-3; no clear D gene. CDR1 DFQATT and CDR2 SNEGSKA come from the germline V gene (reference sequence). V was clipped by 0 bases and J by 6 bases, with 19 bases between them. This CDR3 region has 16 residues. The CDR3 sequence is CSARDPQGLPRDTQYF. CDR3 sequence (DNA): TGCAGTGCTAGAGACCCGCAAGGGCTGCCGAGGGATACGCAGTATTTT.

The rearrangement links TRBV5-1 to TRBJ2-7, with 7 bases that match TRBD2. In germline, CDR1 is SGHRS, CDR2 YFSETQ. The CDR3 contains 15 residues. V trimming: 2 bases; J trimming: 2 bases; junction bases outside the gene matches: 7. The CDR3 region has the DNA TGCGCCAGCAGCTTCAGGGCTAGCGGAACCTACGAGCAGTACTTC. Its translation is CASSFRASGTYEQYF.

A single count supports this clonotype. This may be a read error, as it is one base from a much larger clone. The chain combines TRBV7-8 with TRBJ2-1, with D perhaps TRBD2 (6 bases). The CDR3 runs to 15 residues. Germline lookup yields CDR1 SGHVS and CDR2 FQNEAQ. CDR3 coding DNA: TGTGTCAGCAGCTTAGCGGCGACCTCATACAATGAGCAGTTCTTC. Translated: CVSSLAATSYNEQFF.

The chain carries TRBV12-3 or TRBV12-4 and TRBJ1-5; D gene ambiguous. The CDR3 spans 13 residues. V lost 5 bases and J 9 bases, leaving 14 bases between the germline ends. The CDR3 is CASSPTLEPPQHF. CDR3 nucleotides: TGTGCCAGCAGTCCCACCCTTGAGCCGCCCCAGCATTTT.

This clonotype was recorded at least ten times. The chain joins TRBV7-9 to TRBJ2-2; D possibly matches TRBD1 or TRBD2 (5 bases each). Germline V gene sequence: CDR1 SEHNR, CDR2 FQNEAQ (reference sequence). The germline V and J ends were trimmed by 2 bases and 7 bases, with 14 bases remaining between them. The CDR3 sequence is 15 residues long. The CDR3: CASSLRDGRHGELFF. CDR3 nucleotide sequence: TGTGCCAGCAGCTTACGGGACGGCCGACACGGGGAGCTGTTTTTT.

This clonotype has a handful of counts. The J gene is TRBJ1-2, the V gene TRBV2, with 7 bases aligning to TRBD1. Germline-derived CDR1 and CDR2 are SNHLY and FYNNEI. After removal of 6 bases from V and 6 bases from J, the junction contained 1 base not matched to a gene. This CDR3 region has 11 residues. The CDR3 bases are TGTGCCAGCAGGACAGGGCATGGCTACACCTTC. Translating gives CASRTGHGYTF.

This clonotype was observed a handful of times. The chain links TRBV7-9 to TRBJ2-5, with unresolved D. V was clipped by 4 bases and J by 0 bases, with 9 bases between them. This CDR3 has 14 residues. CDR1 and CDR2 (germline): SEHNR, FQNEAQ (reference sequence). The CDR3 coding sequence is TGTGCCAGCAGCTCTAGGTGGGACCAAGAGACCCAGTACTTC. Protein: CASSSRWDQETQYF.

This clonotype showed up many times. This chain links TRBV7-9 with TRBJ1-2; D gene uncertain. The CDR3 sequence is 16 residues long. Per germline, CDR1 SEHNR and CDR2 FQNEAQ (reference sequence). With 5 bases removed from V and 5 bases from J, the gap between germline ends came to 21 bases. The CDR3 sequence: CASSRPGPPRTYGYTF. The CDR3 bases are TGTGCCAGCAGCAGACCGGGTCCCCCTAGGACTTATGGCTACACCTTC. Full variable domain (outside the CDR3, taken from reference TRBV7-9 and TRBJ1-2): DTGVSQNPRHKITKRGQNVTFRCDPISEHNRLYWYRQTLGQGPEFLTYFQNEAQLEKSRLLSDRFSAERPKGSFSTLEIQRTEQGDSAMYLCASSRPGPPRTYGYTFGSGTRLTVV.

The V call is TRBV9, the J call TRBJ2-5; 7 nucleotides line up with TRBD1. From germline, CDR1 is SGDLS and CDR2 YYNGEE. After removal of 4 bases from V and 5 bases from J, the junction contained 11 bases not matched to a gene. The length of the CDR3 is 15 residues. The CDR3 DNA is TGTGCCAGCAGCCTATCCCTTGGCAGGGGGGAGACCCAGTACTTC. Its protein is CASSLSLGRGETQYF.

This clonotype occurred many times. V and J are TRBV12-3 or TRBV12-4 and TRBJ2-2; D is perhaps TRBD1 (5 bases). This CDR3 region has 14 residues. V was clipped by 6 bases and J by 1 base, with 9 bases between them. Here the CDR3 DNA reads TGTGCCAGCAGGGAGACAGTGAACACCGGGGAGCTGTTTTTT. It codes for CASRETVNTGELFF.

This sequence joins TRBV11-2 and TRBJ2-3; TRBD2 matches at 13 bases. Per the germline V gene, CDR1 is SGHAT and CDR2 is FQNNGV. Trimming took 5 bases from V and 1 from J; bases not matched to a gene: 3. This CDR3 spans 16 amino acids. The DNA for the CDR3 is TGTGCCAGCAGCGTCGGGACTAGCGGGGGCACAGATACGCAGTATTTT. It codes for CASSVGTSGGTDTQYF.

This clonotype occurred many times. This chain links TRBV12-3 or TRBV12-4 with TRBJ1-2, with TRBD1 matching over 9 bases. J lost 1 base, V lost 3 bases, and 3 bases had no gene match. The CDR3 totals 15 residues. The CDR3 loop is CASSFPGQGNYGYTF. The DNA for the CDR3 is TGTGCCAGCAGTTTCCCGGGACAGGGTAACTATGGCTACACCTTC.

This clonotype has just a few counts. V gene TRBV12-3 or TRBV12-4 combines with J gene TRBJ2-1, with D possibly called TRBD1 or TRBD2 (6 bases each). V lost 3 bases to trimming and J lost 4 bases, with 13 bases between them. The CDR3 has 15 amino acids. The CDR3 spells CASSFWGAKYNEQFF. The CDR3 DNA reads TGTGCCAGCAGTTTTTGGGGGGCGAAATACAATGAGCAGTTCTTC.

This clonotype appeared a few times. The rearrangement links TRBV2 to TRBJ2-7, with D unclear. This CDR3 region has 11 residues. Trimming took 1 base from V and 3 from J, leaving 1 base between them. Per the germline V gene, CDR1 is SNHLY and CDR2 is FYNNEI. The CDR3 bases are TGTGCCAGCAGTGAAGTCTACGAGCAGTACGTC. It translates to CASSEVYEQYV.

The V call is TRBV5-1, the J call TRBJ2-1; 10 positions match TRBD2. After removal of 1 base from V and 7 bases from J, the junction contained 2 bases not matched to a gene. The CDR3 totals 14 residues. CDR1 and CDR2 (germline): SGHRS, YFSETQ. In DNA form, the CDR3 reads TGCGCCAGCAGCTTGTTTAGCGGGGGGAATGAGCAGTTCTTC. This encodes CASSLFSGGNEQFF. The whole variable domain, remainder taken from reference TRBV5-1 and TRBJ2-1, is KAGVTQTPRYLIKTRGQQVTLSCSPISGHRSVSWYQQTPGQGLQFLFEYFSETQRNKGNFPGRFSGRQFSNSRSEMNVSTLELGDSALYLCASSLFSGGNEQFFGPGTRLTVL.

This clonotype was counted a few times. The chain's CDR3 is CASSGGQGIRYEQFF. The DNA for the CDR3 is TGCGCCAGCAGCGGGGGACAGGGAATTAGGTATGAGCAGTTCTTC. The chain joins TRBV4-1 to TRBJ2-1; 9 bases are a match to TRBD1. Germline CDR1 MGHRA, CDR2 YSYEKL. The CDR3 extends over 15 amino acids. V gave up 5 bases and J gave up 8 bases; unmatched junction bases: 10.

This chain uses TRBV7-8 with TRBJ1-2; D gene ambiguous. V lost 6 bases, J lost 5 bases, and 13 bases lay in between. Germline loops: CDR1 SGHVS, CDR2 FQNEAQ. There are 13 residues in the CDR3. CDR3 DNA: TGTGCCAGCAGAAGAGACCGTTCGTATGGCTACACCTTC. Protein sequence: CASRRDRSYGYTF.

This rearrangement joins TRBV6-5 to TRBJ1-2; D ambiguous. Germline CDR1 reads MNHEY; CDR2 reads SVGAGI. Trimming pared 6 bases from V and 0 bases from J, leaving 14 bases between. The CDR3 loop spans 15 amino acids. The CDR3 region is CASSYRAETNYGYTF. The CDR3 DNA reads TGTGCCAGCAGCTATCGGGCGGAAACTAACTATGGCTACACCTTC.